This T cell receptor (beta chain) was retrieved from a study of cytomegalovirus exposure and HLA in healthy donors. Study background: The approximately 110 validation repertoires used the same platform as the roughly 670 first-cohort repertoires, a later analysis reported.

Germline CDR1 and CDR2: SGDLS and YYNGEE. The CDR3 runs 14 residues. V was clipped by 2 bases and J by 2 bases; unmatched bases: 3. With respect to this clone: The antigen is unknown.

Here immunoSEQ multiplex PCR was the method, and the copy in TCRdb shows in-frame clones only, minus some. The table records under 200,000 clones, 96% of them present only once. Regarding the study as a whole: TCR sequences were mostly rare, though some public TCRs occurred in many donors.

The gene calls are TRBV9 and TRBJ2-7; the match to TRBD2 covers 8 bases. Source material: PBMCs. The sequence was collected from a young woman in good health and CMV-seronegative. The CDR3 protein is CASSVSGETYEQYF. The CDR3 nucleotides read TGTGCCAGCAGCGTTAGCGGGGAGACCTACGAGCAGTACTTC.